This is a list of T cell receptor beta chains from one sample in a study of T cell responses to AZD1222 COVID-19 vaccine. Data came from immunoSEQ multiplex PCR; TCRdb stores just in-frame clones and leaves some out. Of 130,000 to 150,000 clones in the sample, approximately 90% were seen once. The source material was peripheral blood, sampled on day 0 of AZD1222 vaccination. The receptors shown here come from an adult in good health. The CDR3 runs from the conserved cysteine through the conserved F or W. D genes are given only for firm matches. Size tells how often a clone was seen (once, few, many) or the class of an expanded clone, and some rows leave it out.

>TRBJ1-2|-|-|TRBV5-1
CASSLGPFPAGGGGYTF
TGCGCCAGCAGCTTGGGACCCTTTCCGGCAGGCGGGGGAGGCTACACCTTC
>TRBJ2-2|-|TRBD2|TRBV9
CASSVSWTSGFSTGELFF
TGTGCCAGCAGCGTATCTTGGACTAGCGGGTTTAGCACCGGGGAGCTGTTTTTT
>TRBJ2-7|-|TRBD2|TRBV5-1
CASSLGLAGGPFPYEQYF
TGCGCCAGCAGCTTGGGCCTAGCGGGAGGGCCTTTCCCCTACGAGCAGTACTTC
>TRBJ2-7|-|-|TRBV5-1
CASSLNPTYEQYF
TGCGCCAGCAGCTTGAACCCAACCTACGAGCAGTACTTC
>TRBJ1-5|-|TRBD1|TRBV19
CASSIAGDRQPQHF
TGTGCCAGTAGTATAGCCGGGGACAGGCAGCCCCAGCATTTT
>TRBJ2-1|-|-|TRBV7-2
CASSLVVNEQFF
TGTGCCAGCAGCTTAGTCGTCAATGAGCAGTTCTTC
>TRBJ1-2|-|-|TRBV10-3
CAIRENNRVDYGYTF
TGTGCCATCAGGGAAAATAACAGGGTAGACTATGGCTACACCTTC
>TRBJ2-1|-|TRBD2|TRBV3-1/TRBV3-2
CASSQDPAGGRNEQFF
TGTGCCAGCAGCCAAGATCCAGCGGGAGGGAGAAATGAGCAGTTCTTC
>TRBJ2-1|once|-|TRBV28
CASPPVQSSYNEQFF
TGTGCCAGCCCTCCGGTACAAAGCTCCTACAATGAGCAGTTCTTC
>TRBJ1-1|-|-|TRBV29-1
CSVIFTGLVAFF
TGCAGCGTTATATTTACGGGATTGGTAGCTTTCTTT
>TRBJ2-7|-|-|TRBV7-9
CASSLAGTNPYEQYF
TGTGCCAGCAGCTTAGCCGGGACAAACCCCTACGAGCAGTACTTC
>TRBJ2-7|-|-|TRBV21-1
CASSTQRAPYEQYF
TGTGCCAGCAGCACCCAGCGGGCCCCCTACGAGCAGTACTTC
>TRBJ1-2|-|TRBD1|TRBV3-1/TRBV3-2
CASSPRGGGTFYGYTF
TGTGCCAGCAGCCCCCGAGGAGGGGGCACTTTCTATGGCTACACCTTC
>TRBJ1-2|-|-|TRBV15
CATSRDSYGYTF
TGTGCCACCAGCAGAGATAGCTATGGCTACACCTTC
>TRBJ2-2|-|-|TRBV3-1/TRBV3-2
CASSQLYNTGELFF
TGTGCCAGCAGCCAGCTTTATAACACCGGGGAGCTGTTTTTT
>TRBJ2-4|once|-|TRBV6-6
CASSYTRDWKNIQYF
TGTGCCAGCAGTTACACCCGGGACTGGAAAAACATTCAGTACTTC
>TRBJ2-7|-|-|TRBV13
CASSLARWQGPPEQYF
TGTGCCAGCAGCTTAGCACGGTGGCAGGGGCCCCCGGAGCAGTACTTC
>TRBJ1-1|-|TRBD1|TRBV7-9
CASSYRQGADTEAFF
TGTGCCAGCAGCTACCGACAGGGTGCGGACACTGAAGCTTTCTTT
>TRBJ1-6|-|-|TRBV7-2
CASSSSGWNSPLHF
TGTGCCAGCAGCTCGTCAGGGTGGAATTCACCCCTCCACTTT
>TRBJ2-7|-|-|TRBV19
CASSMGGSSYEQYF
TGTGCCAGTAGTATGGGTGGGAGCTCCTACGAGCAGTACTTC
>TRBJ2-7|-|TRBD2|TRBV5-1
CASSLDGRASYEQYF
TGCGCCAGCAGCTTGGACGGGAGGGCTTCCTACGAGCAGTACTTC
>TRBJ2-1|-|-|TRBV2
CASFRLREQFF
TGTGCCAGTTTTAGGTTGCGGGAGCAGTTCTTC
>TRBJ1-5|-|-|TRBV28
CASNGNQPQHF
TGTGCCAGCAACGGCAATCAGCCCCAGCATTTT
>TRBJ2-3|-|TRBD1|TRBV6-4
CASSRQGTGLTDTQYF
TGTGCCAGCAGTCGACAGGGGACCGGCCTCACAGATACGCAGTATTTT
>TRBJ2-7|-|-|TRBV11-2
CASRGPSGSTYEQYF
TGTGCCAGCAGGGGACCCAGCGGGTCGACCTACGAGCAGTACTTC
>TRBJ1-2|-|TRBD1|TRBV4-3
CASSQDVRTGSNGYTF
TGCGCCAGCAGCCAAGATGTCAGGACAGGGTCCAATGGCTACACCTTC
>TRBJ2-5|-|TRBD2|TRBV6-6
CASSYGGGSQYF
TGTGCCAGCAGTTACGGGGGGGGTAGCCAGTACTTC
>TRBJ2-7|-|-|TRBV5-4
CASSLVELSSYEQYF
TGTGCCAGCAGCTTGGTGGAGCTATCTTCCTACGAGCAGTACTTC
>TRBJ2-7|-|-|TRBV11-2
CASSFPGLSSYEQYF
TGTGCCAGCAGCTTCCCAGGGCTCAGCTCCTACGAGCAGTACTTC
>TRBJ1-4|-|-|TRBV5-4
CASSLVGHSTNEKLFF
TGTGCCAGCAGCTTGGTGGGGCATTCAACTAATGAAAAACTGTTTTTT
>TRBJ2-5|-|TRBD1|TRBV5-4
CASSDDRGETQYF
TGTGCCAGCAGCGATGACAGGGGGGAGACCCAGTACTTC
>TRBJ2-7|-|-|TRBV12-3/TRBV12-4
CASSHSPSYEQYF
TGTGCCAGCAGTCACTCCCCGTCCTACGAGCAGTACTTC
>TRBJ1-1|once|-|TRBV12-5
CASSIRVEDTEAFF
TGTGCTAGTTCTATCAGGGTCGAGGACACTGAAGCTTTCTTT
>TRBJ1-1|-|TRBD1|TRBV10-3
CAIAGTEVKNTEAFF
TGTGCCATCGCCGGGACAGAGGTTAAGAACACTGAAGCTTTCTTT
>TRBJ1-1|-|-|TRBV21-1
CASSKGHLYTEAFF
TGTGCCAGCAGCAAGGGCCACCTCTACACTGAAGCTTTCTTT
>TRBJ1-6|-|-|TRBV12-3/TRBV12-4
CASSLQGNSPLHF
TGTGCCAGCAGCCTACAGGGTAATTCACCCCTCCACTTT
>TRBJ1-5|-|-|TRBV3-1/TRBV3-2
CASSAVGGQPQHF
TGTGCCAGCAGCGCGGTGGGGGGTCAGCCCCAGCATTTT
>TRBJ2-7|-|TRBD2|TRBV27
CASIPAGGREQYF
TGTGCCAGCATTCCTGCGGGGGGGCGGGAGCAGTACTTC
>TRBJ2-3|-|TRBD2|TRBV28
CASRGGLARTDTQYF
TGTGCCAGCAGGGGGGGACTAGCTCGGACAGATACGCAGTATTTT
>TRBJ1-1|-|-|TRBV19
CASNPVGIGTEAFF
TGTGCCAGTAATCCTGTAGGAATCGGGACTGAAGCTTTCTTT